The 12 T cell receptor beta chains below come from one sample, sequenced in a study of cytomegalovirus exposure and HLA in healthy donors. Produced via immunoSEQ multiplex PCR; TCRdb's table is partial and in-frame only. The top ten hold about 1.5% of the sample, which has around 130,000 clones, 88% seen once. Sequencing was performed on PBMCs. The source is a young man in good health and CMV-seronegative.

The chain couples TRBV5-4 to TRBJ2-3; 11 nucleotides agree with TRBD2. The V gene's germline CDR1 is SGHNT and CDR2 YYREEE (reference sequence). The junction had 15 bases not matched to a gene; V was cut back by 4 bases and J by 5 bases. The CDR3 runs 18 residues. The CDR3 protein is CASSPHPLSGRAQDTQYF. CDR3 DNA: TGTGCCAGCAGCCCCCACCCTCTTAGCGGGAGGGCCCAAGATACGCAGTATTTT.

The chain uses TRBV4-3 and TRBJ1-5; the D is unclear. CDR1 and CDR2 from the germline V gene are LGHNA and YSLEER. Trimming left V 0 bases short and J 9 bases short, with 9 bases between. This CDR3 region has 13 residues. The CDR3 sequence is CASSQDLDPPQHF. As DNA, the CDR3 is TGCGCCAGCAGCCAAGATTTAGATCCGCCCCAGCATTTT.

The J gene is TRBJ2-7, the V gene TRBV9; TRBD1 aligns across 9 bases. CDR1 and CDR2 (germline): SGDLS, YYNGEE. Germline trimming cut 0 bases from V and 3 bases from J; bases unmatched to any gene: 10. This CDR3 spans 17 amino acids. CDR3 loop: CASSVADSTGGGYEQYF. In DNA, the CDR3 is TGTGCCAGCAGCGTAGCGGACTCGACAGGGGGAGGCTACGAGCAGTACTTC.

The rearrangement uses TRBV27 and TRBJ1-2; D is ambiguous. Germline V gives CDR1 MNHEY, CDR2 SMNVEV (reference sequence). V lost 3 bases and J lost 4, with 12 bases in between. The CDR3 loop spans 14 amino acids. The CDR3 sequence is CASSFSGFVYGYTF. The CDR3 nucleotides are TGTGCCAGCAGTTTCTCGGGATTCGTCTATGGCTACACCTTC.

This chain links TRBV2 with TRBJ2-3; D possibly corresponds to TRBD1 (5 bases). CDR3 length equals 12 residues. The V gene's germline CDR1 is SNHLY and CDR2 FYNNEI. The CDR3 DNA reads as TGTTGCCAGCAGACAGAATCAGATACGCAGTATTTT. Translated, it gives CCQQTESDTQYF.

The V call is TRBV7-9, the J call TRBJ2-1; TRBD2 agrees at 14 bases. Germline V gives CDR1 SEHNR, CDR2 FQNEAQ (reference sequence). J gave up 9 bases and V 1 base, and 5 bases lay outside the gene matches. The CDR3 consists of 16 residues. The CDR3 sequence: CASSLEGLAGAGEQFF. The CDR3 bases are TGTGCCAGCAGCTTAGAGGGACTAGCGGGAGCGGGTGAGCAGTTCTTC.

The chain has TRBV21-1 and TRBJ1-2. TRBV21-1 counts as a pseudogene. The CDR3 totals 16 residues. This CDR3 reads CASSKVKEGRKLGYTF. The CDR3, as DNA: TGTGCCAGCAGCAAAGTAAAGGAGGGTAGGAAGTTGGGCTACACCTTC.

The chain couples TRBV9 to TRBJ2-2; 7 bases are a match to TRBD2. This CDR3 spans 14 amino acids. With 4 bases clipped from V and 5 bases from J, the junction kept 5 bases outside the gene matches. CDR1 is SGDLS and CDR2 is YYNGEE in the germline V gene. The CDR3 sequence: CASSRGGSTGELFF. In DNA, the CDR3 is TGTGCCAGCAGCAGGGGCGGGAGTACCGGGGAGCTGTTTTTT.

The V and J genes are TRBV10-1 and TRBJ2-3; a possible D gene is TRBD1 (6 bases). CDR1 is WNHNN, CDR2 SYGVQD, per germline (reference sequence). This CDR3 contains 17 residues. V was trimmed by 2 bases and J by 2 bases, leaving 17 bases between them. CDR3 in amino acids: CASSELSTGIITDTQYF. The DNA for the CDR3 is TGCGCCAGCAGTGAGCTCAGCACAGGGATAATCACAGATACGCAGTATTTT.

This sequence joins TRBV4-3 and TRBJ1-2, with D unresolved. The V and J ends lost 2 bases and 1 base respectively, with 14 bases between them. The CDR3 is 16 residues long. Germline loops: CDR1 LGHNA, CDR2 YSLEER. DNA of the CDR3: TGCGCCAGCAGCCAATTGGGAGATTCGAGTAACTATGGCTACACCTTC. This gives the protein CASSQLGDSSNYGYTF.

The J gene is TRBJ1-6, the V gene TRBV10-3; maybe TRBD1 (5 bases). CDR3 length: 16 amino acids. V was clipped by 10 bases and J by 0 bases, with 16 bases between them. Looked up from germline, CDR1 is ENHRY and CDR2 is SYGVKD. The CDR3 DNA reads TGTGCCACAAACACCCAAGACAGCTCCTATAATTCACCCCTCCACTTT. Its protein is CATNTQDSSYNSPLHF.

The sample holds a few counts of this clone. The V call is TRBV4-1, the J call TRBJ2-7; the D gene is possibly TRBD2 (5 bases). V lost 1 base, J lost 2 bases, and 12 bases lay in between. Germline V lookup: CDR1 MGHRA, CDR2 YSYEKL. There are 15 residues in the CDR3. For the CDR3, the DNA is TGCGCCAGCAGCCAAGTCGAGGGATCCCCCTACGAGCAGTACTTC. Protein sequence: CASSQVEGSPYEQYF.